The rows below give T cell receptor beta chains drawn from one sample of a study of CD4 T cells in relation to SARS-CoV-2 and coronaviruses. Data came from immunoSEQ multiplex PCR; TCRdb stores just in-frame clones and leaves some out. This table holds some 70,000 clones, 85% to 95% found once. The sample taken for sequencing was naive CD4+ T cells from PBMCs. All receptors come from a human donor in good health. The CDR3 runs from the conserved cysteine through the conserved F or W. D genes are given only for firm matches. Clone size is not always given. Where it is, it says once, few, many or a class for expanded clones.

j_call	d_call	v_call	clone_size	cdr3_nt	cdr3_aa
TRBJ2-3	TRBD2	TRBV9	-	TGTGCCAGCAGCCTTCTTACTTCATTTAGCGGGAGTGTAGATACGCAGTATTTT	CASSLLTSFSGSVDTQYF
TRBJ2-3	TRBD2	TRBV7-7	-	TGTGCTAGCAGCGAGGGACTAGCGGGAGGGGCAGATACGCAGTATTTT	CASSEGLAGGADTQYF
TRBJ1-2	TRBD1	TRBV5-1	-	TGCGCCAGCAGCTTGTCCGGGACAGGGGTTGGCTACACCTTC	CASSLSGTGVGYTF
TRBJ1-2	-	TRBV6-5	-	TGTGCCAGCAGGAACAGGGAGACTAACTATGGCTACACCTTC	CASRNRETNYGYTF
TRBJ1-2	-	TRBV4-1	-	TGCGCCAGCAGCCAAGATTGGGCCACCTGGGACTATGGCTACACCTTC	CASSQDWATWDYGYTF
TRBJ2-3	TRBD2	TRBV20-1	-	TGCAGTGCTAGTGGTCTAGCGGGCACAGATACGCAGTATTTT	CSASGLAGTDTQYF
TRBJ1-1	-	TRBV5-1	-	TGCGCCAGCAGCTTGGCGGGGGTTAGTGGGGGCACTGAAGCTTTCTTT	CASSLAGVSGGTEAFF
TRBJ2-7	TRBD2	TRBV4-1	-	TGCGCCAGCAGCCAAGATCTCAGCGGGAGGGCTACTATCTCCTACGAGCAGTACTTC	CASSQDLSGRATISYEQYF
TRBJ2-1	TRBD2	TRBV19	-	TGTGCCAGTAGATCTCTTGCGGGAGGGTACAATGAGCAGTTCTTC	CASRSLAGGYNEQFF
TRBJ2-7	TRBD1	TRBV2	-	TGTGCCAGCATGCCGGACAGGGGATCTTTCGAGCAGTACTTC	CASMPDRGSFEQYF
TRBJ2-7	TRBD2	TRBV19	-	TGTGCCAGTAGTACGGCGGGGGGCTCCTACGAGCAGTACTTC	CASSTAGGSYEQYF
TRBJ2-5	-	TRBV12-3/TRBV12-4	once	TGTGCCAGCAGCGGAGTGACCCAGTACTTC	CASSGVTQYF
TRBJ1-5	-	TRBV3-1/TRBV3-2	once	TGTGCCAGCAGCCAATCGTCGGGTGATCAGCCCCAGCATTTT	CASSQSSGDQPQHF
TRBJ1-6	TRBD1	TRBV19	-	TGTGCCAGTAGTAATCGCAGGGGGCAAAGTTCACCCCTCCACTTT	CASSNRRGQSSPLHF
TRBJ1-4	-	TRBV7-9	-	TGTGCCAGCAGCTTAGGCAGGGGCGAAAAACTGTTTTTT	CASSLGRGEKLFF
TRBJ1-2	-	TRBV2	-	TGTGCCAGCAGTACGGGACAATCCAACTATGGCTACACCTTC	CASSTGQSNYGYTF
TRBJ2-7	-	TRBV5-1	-	TGCGCCAGCAGCTTGGCGGAAGGGGGTGGGTACGAGCAGTACTTC	CASSLAEGGGYEQYF
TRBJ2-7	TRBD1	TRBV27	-	TGTGCCAGCACCCGAGTCCCGGGACAGGCCCACGAGCAGTACTTC	CASTRVPGQAHEQYF
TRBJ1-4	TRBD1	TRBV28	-	TGTGCCAGCAGTGGAACCGGGACAGGGCTAGAAAAACTGTTTTTT	CASSGTGTGLEKLFF
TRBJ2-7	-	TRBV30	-	TGTGCCTGGAGTGGGGGGACGGCCTGGGAGCAGTACTTC	CAWSGGTAWEQYF
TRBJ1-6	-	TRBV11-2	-	TGTGCCAGCAGCTTAAATCAGGGAAATTCACCCCTCCACTTT	CASSLNQGNSPLHF
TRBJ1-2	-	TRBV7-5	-	TGTGTCAGGGGGGAGAGTAGGACCTACTATGGCTACACCTTC	CVRGESRTYYGYTF
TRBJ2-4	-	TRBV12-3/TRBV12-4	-	TGTGCCAGGAGGGGAGCCAAAAACATTCAGTACTTC	CARRGAKNIQYF
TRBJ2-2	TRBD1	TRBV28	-	TGTGCCAGCATCGGTCACGACAGGGTGAACACCGGGGAGCTGTTTTTT	CASIGHDRVNTGELFF
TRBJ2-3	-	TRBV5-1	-	TGCGCCAGCAGCCCGGCGACAGGTCGGGGGGCAGATACGCAGTATTTT	CASSPATGRGADTQYF